This TCR beta chain was recovered during a study of patients and donors after allogeneic stem cell transplantation. CDR1 and CDR2 (germline): SGHRS, YFSETQ. The CDR3 contains 13 residues. Trimming left V 2 bases short and J 9 bases short, with 12 bases between. TCRdb reprocessed the RT-PCR reads via MiXCR and lists one record per CDR3 protein. The sample includes fewer than 500,000 distinct CDR3 sequences, about a sixth of them seen just once. The gene calls are TRBV5-1 and TRBJ1-5, with a possible D match to TRBD1 (5 bases). The sequencing sample was made of blood, either unsorted or a sorted T cell fraction (not recorded which). The TCR originated in a human donor who was either an allogeneic HSCT recipient or a stem cell or donor lymphocyte infusion donor (not recorded which). It is not recorded whose cells these are; they may come from a transplant donor. The chain's CDR3 is CASSLSSGGPQHF. The CDR3 region has the DNA TGCGCCAGCAGCTTATCCAGCGGGGGGCCCCAGCATTTT.